This note documents a single TCR beta chain sequence. The sample is drawn from a study of shared T cell receptors in the human thymus. Some clones are missing from TCRdb's copy, which holds only in-frame ones; the method was immunoSEQ multiplex PCR. The sample has hundreds of thousands of clones, about 87% seen once. The germline gives CDR1 MNHEY, CDR2 SMNVEV (reference sequence). V lost 6 bases to trimming and J lost 6 bases; unmatched junction nucleotides: 8. This CDR3 region has 15 residues. A further study also used this sample, focusing on human thymus T cells. According to that study: Corrective heart surgery yielded the resections from which the thymus tissue came. Blood and thymic repertoires both appeared biased in V and J gene usage.

The sequenced sample consisted of thymocytes. This clonotype originated in a boy under two years old with a congenital heart defect. The chain links TRBV27 to TRBJ1-4, with TRBD1 identical over 9 bases. The CDR3 DNA follows: TGTGCCAGCAGGACTACAGGGGGCGAGGATGAAAAACTGTTTTTT. Protein: CASRTTGGEDEKLFF. The whole variable domain, remainder taken from reference TRBV27 and TRBJ1-4, is EAQVTQNPRYLITVTGKKLTVTCSQNMNHEYMSWYRQDPGLGLRQIYYSMNVEVTDKGDVPEGYKVSRKEKRNFPLILESPSPNQTSLYFCASRTTGGEDEKLFFGSGTQLSVL.